This TCR beta chain was profiled in a study of shared clonotypes between healthy human individuals. Study context: Researchers assigned three CD4 naive, three CD4 memory, two CD8 naive and one CD8 memory plate to each donor. Study-level points and caveats: Clonotype sharing across a few donors was observed for roughly 5% of naive CD4 clonotypes.

The ends were cut back, 5 bases at V and 2 bases at J, with 7 bases in the middle. From germline, CDR1 is MNHNY and CDR2 SVGAGI (reference sequence). This CDR3 region has 13 residues. With respect to this clone: Its antigen remains unknown.

Here immunoSEQ multiplex PCR was the method, and the copy in TCRdb shows in-frame clones only, minus some. The sample contains over a million clones, about 77% of which appear only once. Among the donors, all were Caucasian adults who lived in Nashville, Tennessee. Sequenced: memory CD4+ T cells sorted from blood. This sample's subset: CD45RA-negative fraction. The receptor's source is a man aged 18 to 30 in good health. This rearrangement joins TRBV6-6 to TRBJ2-1; D ambiguous. The CDR3 nucleotides read TGTGCCAGCAGTCGGAACACCTACAATGAGCAGTTCTTC. Residues: CASSRNTYNEQFF.